This T cell receptor (beta chain) was obtained from a study of OX40 agonist ivuxolimab in advanced cancers. Per germline, CDR1 MNHEY and CDR2 SMNVEV (reference sequence). Deletions cut 0 bases from V and 1 base from J, with 10 bases between. The CDR3 has 15 amino acids. Some clones are missing from TCRdb's copy, which holds only in-frame ones; the method was immunoSEQ multiplex PCR. The table records around 67,000 clones, 75% to 85% of them present only once. Patients who had autoimmune disease history or got systemic immunosuppression were left out. Sample: CD4+ or CD8+ T cells sorted from blood, taken in a trial of the OX40 agonist ivuxolimab. The genes are TRBV27 and TRBJ2-7; unclear D gene. The TCR sequence derives from an adult with an advanced solid tumor such as melanoma, head and neck, liver or kidney cancer. The CDR3 here is CASSLSQTPSYEQYF. The DNA for the CDR3 is TGTGCCAGCAGTTTATCCCAAACTCCATCCTACGAGCAGTACTTC.